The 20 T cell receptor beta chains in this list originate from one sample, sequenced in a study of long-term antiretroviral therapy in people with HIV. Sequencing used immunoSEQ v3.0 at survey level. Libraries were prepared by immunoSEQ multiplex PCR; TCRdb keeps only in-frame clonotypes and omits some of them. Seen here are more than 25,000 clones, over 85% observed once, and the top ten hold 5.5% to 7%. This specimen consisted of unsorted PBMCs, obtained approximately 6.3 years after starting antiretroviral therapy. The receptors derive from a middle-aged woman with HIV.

DNA of the CDR3: TGTGCCAGCATGACGACCCGGGAACCTTTCGCTCAGCGGGCTTTCTTT. Its translation: CASMTTREPFAQRAFF. The chain carries TRBV5-6 and TRBJ1-1; D gene ambiguous. The ends were cut back, 6 bases at V and 11 bases at J, with 29 bases in the middle. The CDR3 is 16 residues long. The germline V gene encodes CDR1 SGHDT and CDR2 YYEEEE.

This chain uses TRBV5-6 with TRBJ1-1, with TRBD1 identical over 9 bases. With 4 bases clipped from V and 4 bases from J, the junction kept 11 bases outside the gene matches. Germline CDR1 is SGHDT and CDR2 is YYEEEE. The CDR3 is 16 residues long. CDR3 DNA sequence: TGTGCCAGCAGCCCAGGACAGGGGAAAGGAGTCACTGAAGCTTTCTTT. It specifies CASSPGQGKGVTEAFF.

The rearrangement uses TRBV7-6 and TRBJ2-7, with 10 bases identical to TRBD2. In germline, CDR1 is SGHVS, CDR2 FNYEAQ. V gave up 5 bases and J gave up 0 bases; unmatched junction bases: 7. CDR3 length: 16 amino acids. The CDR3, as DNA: TGTGCCAGCAGCCCCCTTACTAGCGGGGCCTCCTACGAGCAGTACTTC. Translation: CASSPLTSGASYEQYF. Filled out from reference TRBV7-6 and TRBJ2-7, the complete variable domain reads GAGVSQSPRYKVTKRGQDVALRCDPISGHVSLYWYRQALGQGPEFLTYFNYEAQQDKSGLPNDRFSAERPEGSISTLTIQRTEQRDSAMYRCASSPLTSGASYEQYFGPGTRLTVT.

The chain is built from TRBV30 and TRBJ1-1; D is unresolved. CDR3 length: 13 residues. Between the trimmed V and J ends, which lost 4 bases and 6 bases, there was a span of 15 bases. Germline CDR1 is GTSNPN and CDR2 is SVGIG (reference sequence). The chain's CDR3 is CAWTARWWAEAFF. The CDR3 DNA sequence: TGTGCCTGGACTGCCAGGTGGTGGGCTGAAGCTTTCTTT.

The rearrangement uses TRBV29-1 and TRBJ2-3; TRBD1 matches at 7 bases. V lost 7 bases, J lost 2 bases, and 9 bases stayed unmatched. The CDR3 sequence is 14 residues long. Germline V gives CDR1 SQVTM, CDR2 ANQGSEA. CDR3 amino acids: CSAEQGRNTDTQYF. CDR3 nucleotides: TGCAGCGCCGAACAGGGGCGGAACACAGATACGCAGTATTTT.

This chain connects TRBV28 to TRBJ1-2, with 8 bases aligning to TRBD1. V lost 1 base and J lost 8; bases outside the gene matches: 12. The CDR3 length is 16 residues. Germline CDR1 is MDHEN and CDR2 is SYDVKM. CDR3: CASSLYGQGRVRGYTF. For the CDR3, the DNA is TGTGCCAGCAGTTTATACGGACAGGGAAGGGTGAGAGGCTACACCTTC.

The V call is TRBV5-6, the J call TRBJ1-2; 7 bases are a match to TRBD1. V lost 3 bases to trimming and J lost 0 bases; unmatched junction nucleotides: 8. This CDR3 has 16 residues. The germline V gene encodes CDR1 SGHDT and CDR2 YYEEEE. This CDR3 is CASSWGGQGANYGYTF. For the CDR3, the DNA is TGTGCCAGCAGCTGGGGGGGGCAGGGGGCTAACTATGGCTACACCTTC.

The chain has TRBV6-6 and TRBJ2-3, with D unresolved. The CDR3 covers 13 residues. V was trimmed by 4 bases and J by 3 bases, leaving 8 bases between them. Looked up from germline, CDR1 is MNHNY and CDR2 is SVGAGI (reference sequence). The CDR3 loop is CASSSKDTDTQYF. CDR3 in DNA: TGTGCCAGCAGTTCGAAGGATACAGATACGCAGTATTTT.

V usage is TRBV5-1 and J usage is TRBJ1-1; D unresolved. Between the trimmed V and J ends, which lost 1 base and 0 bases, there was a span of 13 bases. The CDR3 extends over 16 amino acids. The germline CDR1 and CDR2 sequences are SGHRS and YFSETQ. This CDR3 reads CASSLRAGKVNTEAFF. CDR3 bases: TGCGCCAGCAGCTTGAGGGCCGGCAAGGTGAACACTGAAGCTTTCTTT. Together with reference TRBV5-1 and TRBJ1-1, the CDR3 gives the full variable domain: KAGVTQTPRYLIKTRGQQVTLSCSPISGHRSVSWYQQTPGQGLQFLFEYFSETQRNKGNFPGRFSGRQFSNSRSEMNVSTLELGDSALYLCASSLRAGKVNTEAFFGQGTRLTVV.

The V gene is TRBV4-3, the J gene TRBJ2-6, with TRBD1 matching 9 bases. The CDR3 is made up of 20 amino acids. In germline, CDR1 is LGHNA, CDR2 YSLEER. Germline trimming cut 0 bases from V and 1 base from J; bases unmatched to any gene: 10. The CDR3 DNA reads TGCGCCAGCAGCCAAGATAGCGGAACAGGGGGCTTTTCTGGGGCCAACGTCCTGACTTTC. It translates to CASSQDSGTGGFSGANVLTF.

CDR3 amino acids: CASSEWTGDSPLHF. The CDR3 DNA is TGTGCCAGCAGTGAATGGACAGGGGATTCACCCCTCCACTTT. This chain joins TRBV25-1 and TRBJ1-6; 9 positions match TRBD1. The CDR3 has 14 residues. The V and J ends lost 1 base and 8 bases, in that order; junction bases with no gene match: 0. Germline CDR1 is MGHDK and CDR2 is SYGVNS.

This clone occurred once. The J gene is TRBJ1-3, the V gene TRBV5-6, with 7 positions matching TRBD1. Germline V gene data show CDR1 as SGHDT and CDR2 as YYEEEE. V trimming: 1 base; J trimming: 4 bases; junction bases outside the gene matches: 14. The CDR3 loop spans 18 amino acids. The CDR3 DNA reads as TGTGCCAGCAGCTTGATCATTTCCGACAGGGTATCGGGAAACACCATATATTTT. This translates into CASSLIISDRVSGNTIYF.

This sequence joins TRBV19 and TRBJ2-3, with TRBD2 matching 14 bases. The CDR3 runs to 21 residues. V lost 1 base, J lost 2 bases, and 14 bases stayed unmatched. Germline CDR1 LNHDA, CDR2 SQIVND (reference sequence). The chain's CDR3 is CASSIALTSGGAPGPTDTQYF. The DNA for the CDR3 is TGTGCCAGTAGTATAGCTCTGACTAGCGGGGGGGCCCCGGGGCCCACAGATACGCAGTATTTT.

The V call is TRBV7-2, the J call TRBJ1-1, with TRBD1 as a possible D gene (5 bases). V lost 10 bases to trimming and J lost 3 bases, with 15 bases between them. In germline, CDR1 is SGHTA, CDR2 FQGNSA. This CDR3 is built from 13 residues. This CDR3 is CATMPGPYTEAFF. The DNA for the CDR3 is TGTGCCACCATGCCGGGACCGTACACTGAAGCTTTCTTT.

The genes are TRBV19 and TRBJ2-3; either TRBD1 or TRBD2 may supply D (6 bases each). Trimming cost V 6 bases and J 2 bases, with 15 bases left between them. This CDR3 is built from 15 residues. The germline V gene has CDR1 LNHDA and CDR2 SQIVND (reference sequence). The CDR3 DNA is TGTGCCAGTAGGTCGGGGGCAGGGAACACAGATACGCAGTATTTT. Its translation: CASRSGAGNTDTQYF.

Written as DNA, the CDR3 is TGTGCCAGCAGTTTACGGCCTAGCAATCAGCCCCAGCATTTT. This translates into CASSLRPSNQPQHF. The chain couples TRBV27 to TRBJ1-5; D remains ambiguous. The germline gives CDR1 MNHEY, CDR2 SMNVEV (reference sequence). This CDR3 has 14 amino acids. V shed 2 bases and J shed 0 bases, with 5 bases lying between them.

The CDR3 DNA sequence: TGCAGCGTTCGTGGGGGCTCCTACGAGCAGTACTTC. Protein product: CSVRGGSYEQYF. The chain links TRBV29-1 to TRBJ2-7, with D perhaps matching TRBD1 or TRBD2 (5 bases each). CDR1 is SQVTM, CDR2 ANQGSEA, per germline. The CDR3 is made up of 12 amino acids. Trimming pared 5 bases from V and 0 bases from J, leaving 8 bases between.

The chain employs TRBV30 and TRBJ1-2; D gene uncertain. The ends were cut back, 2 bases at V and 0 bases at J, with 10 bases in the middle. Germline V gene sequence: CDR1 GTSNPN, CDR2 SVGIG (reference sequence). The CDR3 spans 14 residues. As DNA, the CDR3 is TGTGCCTGGAGTCGGAAGGGCCCTAACTATGGCTACACCTTC. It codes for CAWSRKGPNYGYTF.

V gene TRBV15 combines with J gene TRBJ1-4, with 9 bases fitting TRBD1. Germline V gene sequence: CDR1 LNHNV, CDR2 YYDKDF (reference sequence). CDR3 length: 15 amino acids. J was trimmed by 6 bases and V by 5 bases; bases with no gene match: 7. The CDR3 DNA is TGTGCCACCAGCGGGCCACAGGGGGCTCATGAAAAACTGTTTTTT. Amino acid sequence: CATSGPQGAHEKLFF. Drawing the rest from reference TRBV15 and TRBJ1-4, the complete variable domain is DAMVIQNPRYQVTQFGKPVTLSCSQTLNHNVMYWYQQKSSQAPKLLFHYYDKDFNNEADTPDNFQSRRPNTSFCFLDIRSPGLGDTAMYLCATSGPQGAHEKLFFGSGTQLSVL.

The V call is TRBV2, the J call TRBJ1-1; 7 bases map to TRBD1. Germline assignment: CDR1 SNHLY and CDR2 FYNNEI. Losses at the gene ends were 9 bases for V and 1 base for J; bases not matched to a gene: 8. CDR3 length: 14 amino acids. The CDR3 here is CARETRQGNTEAFF. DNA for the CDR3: TGTGCCAGGGAGACGAGACAGGGGAACACTGAAGCTTTCTTT.